The 21 T cell receptor beta chains reported below all come from one sample, sequenced in a study of blood T cell repertoires in COVID-19. Sequenced by immunoSEQ multiplex PCR; TCRdb stores in-frame clones only, minus some. Of over 300,000 clones detected, 70% to 90% appear once; the ten largest clones hold 5% to 7.5%. Sequences were obtained from peripheral blood. The receptors stem from a man aged 18 to 30 who had recovered from COVID-19.

The chain carries TRBV30 and TRBJ2-3; D is possibly TRBD2 (6 bases). V lost 2 bases, J lost 8 bases, and 20 bases lay in between. This CDR3 has 15 residues. Looked up from germline, CDR1 is GTSNPN and CDR2 is SVGIG (reference sequence). CDR3 sequence reads: CAWSLEAGGRVTQYF. The CDR3 DNA reads as TGTGCCTGGAGTCTTGAGGCCGGGGGAAGGGTTACGCAGTATTTT.

The V gene is TRBV28, the J gene TRBJ2-7, with 7 bases lining up with TRBD2. V trimming: 3 bases; J trimming: 0 bases; junction bases outside the gene matches: 2. The germline gives CDR1 MDHEN, CDR2 SYDVKM. CDR3 length equals 14 residues. The CDR3 DNA reads as TGTGCCAGCAGTTTCGGGGGGAGCTCCTACGAGCAGTACTTC. This translates into CASSFGGSSYEQYF. Filled out from reference TRBV28 and TRBJ2-7, the complete variable domain reads DVKVTQSSRYLVKRTGEKVFLECVQDMDHENMFWYRQDPGLGLRLIYFSYDVKMKEKGDIPEGYSVSREKKERFSLILESASTNQTSMYLCASSFGGSSYEQYFGPGTRLTVT.

The V and J genes are TRBV7-9 and TRBJ2-5; D is possibly TRBD2 (5 bases). V was trimmed by 2 bases and J by 3 bases, leaving 16 bases between them. Germline V gives CDR1 SEHNR, CDR2 FQNEAQ (reference sequence). This CDR3 spans 16 amino acids. CDR3 region: CASSLLLTSDKETQYF. CDR3 coding DNA: TGTGCCAGCAGCTTATTGTTAACTAGTGATAAAGAGACCCAGTACTTC.

The chain employs TRBV7-2 and TRBJ2-7, with TRBD1 matching over 11 bases. Germline V gene data show CDR1 as SGHTA and CDR2 as FQGNSA. Unmatched junction bases numbered 5, after V lost 5 bases and J lost 2 bases. There are 15 residues in the CDR3. This chain's CDR3 is CASSPWTGGTYEQYF. For the CDR3, the DNA is TGTGCCAGCAGCCCTTGGACAGGGGGCACCTACGAGCAGTACTTC.

The chain carries TRBV18 and TRBJ2-7, with TRBD1 matching 10 bases. V trimming: 1 base; J trimming: 0 bases; junction bases outside the gene matches: 3. Germline-derived CDR1 and CDR2 are KGHSH and LQKENI. The CDR3 is made up of 16 amino acids. In DNA, the CDR3 is TGTGCCAGCTCACCACTGGGGACAGGGGTCTCCTACGAGCAGTACTTC. Its protein is CASSPLGTGVSYEQYF.

The genes are TRBV18 and TRBJ1-2, with D possibly TRBD1 on 6 matching bases. The CDR3 runs to 14 residues. The V end was cut by 6 bases, the J end by 2 bases, with 13 bases between. Germline V gene sequence: CDR1 KGHSH, CDR2 LQKENI. The CDR3 coding sequence is TGTGCCAGCTCTCCCAGCGACAGGAACTATGGCTACACCTTC. This translates into CASSPSDRNYGYTF.

DNA for the CDR3: TGCAGCGCCTTCGGGCAGGGGAACACCGGGGAGCTGTTTTTT. Amino acids: CSAFGQGNTGELFF. The chain recombines TRBV29-1 with TRBJ2-2; weak D call: TRBD1 (5 bases). There are 14 residues in the CDR3. Germline V gene lookup returns CDR1 SQVTM and CDR2 ANQGSEA. Trimming took 7 bases from V and 1 from J, leaving 13 bases between them.

This chain joins TRBV18 and TRBJ1-1, with D possibly being TRBD1 (5 bases). Germline CDR1 KGHSH, CDR2 LQKENI. This CDR3 has 16 residues. Trimming cost V 3 bases and J 0 bases, with 14 bases left between them. The CDR3 sequence is CASSPQQVPMNTEAFF. Written as DNA, the CDR3 is TGTGCCAGCTCACCCCAACAGGTTCCTATGAACACTGAAGCTTTCTTT.

V and J are TRBV6-1 and TRBJ1-6, with TRBD1 identical over 7 bases. CDR3 length equals 15 residues. V lost 3 bases to trimming and J lost 6 bases; unmatched junction nucleotides: 5. CDR1 is MNHNS, CDR2 SASEGT, per germline. CDR3 sequence (DNA): TGTGCCAGCAGTGACAGCACAGGGGTTAATTCACCCCTCCACTTT. Protein sequence: CASSDSTGVNSPLHF.

The chain recombines TRBV10-1 with TRBJ1-6, with 8 bases fitting TRBD1. This CDR3 region has 12 residues. V gave up 5 bases and J gave up 9 bases; unmatched junction bases: 0. Germline V lookup: CDR1 WNHNN, CDR2 SYGVQD (reference sequence). The DNA for the CDR3 is TGCGCCAGCAGTCAGGGGGCTTCACCCCTCCACTTT. It encodes CASSQGASPLHF.

The chain employs TRBV21-1 and TRBJ2-1; the listed D gene, TRBD1, was not tested against the DNA. TRBV21-1 is a documented pseudogene. The CDR3 contains 19 residues. CDR3 region: CASSNTGTGLPEGGNEQFF. In nucleotides, the CDR3 is TGTGCCAGCAGCAATACCGGGACAGGGCTCCCCGAGGGAGGGAATGAGCAGTTCTTC.

This clone showed up just once. The CDR3: CASAGLAGGTDTQYF. The CDR3 DNA is TGTGCCAGTGCTGGACTAGCGGGGGGCACAGATACGCAGTATTTT. The chain has TRBV19 and TRBJ2-3; 13 nucleotides match TRBD2. CDR3 length equals 15 residues. In germline, CDR1 is LNHDA, CDR2 SQIVND (reference sequence). V shed 8 bases and J 1 base; nucleotides not matched to a gene: 3. Drawing the rest from reference TRBV19 and TRBJ2-3, the complete variable domain is DGGITQSPKYLFRKEGQNVTLSCEQNLNHDAMYWYRQDPGQGLRLIYYSQIVNDFQKGDIAEGYSVSREKKESFPLTVTSAQKNPTAFYLCASAGLAGGTDTQYFGPGTRLTVL.

This chain joins TRBV6-5 and TRBJ1-2, with a tentative D call TRBD1 (5 bases). This CDR3 has 13 residues. V lost 7 bases and J lost 0, with 9 bases in between. Germline values: CDR1 MNHEY, CDR2 SVGAGI. The CDR3 nucleotides read TGTGCCAGCACAGGGCAGGCTAACTATGGCTACACCTTC. Its translation: CASTGQANYGYTF.

The gene calls are TRBV29-1 and TRBJ1-1, with 8 bases that match TRBD1. The V and J ends lost 7 bases and 6 bases, in that order; junction bases with no gene match: 4. Per germline, CDR1 SQVTM and CDR2 ANQGSEA. There are 11 residues in the CDR3. Here the CDR3 reads CSGAQGAEAFF. The CDR3 DNA reads TGCAGCGGGGCACAGGGGGCTGAAGCTTTCTTT.

V and J are TRBV4-1 and TRBJ1-3; 10 nucleotides line up with TRBD1. CDR3 length equals 18 residues. J lost 2 bases, V lost 0 bases, and 7 bases had no gene match. Per germline, CDR1 MGHRA and CDR2 YSYEKL. The CDR3 region is CASSQDTDRGSPGNTIYF. CDR3 in DNA: TGCGCCAGCAGCCAAGATACGGACAGGGGGTCCCCTGGAAACACCATATATTTT.

The V call is TRBV5-1, the J call TRBJ2-5, with 14 bases fitting TRBD2. Germline CDR1 and CDR2: SGHRS and YFSETQ. J was trimmed by 2 bases and V by 3 bases; bases with no gene match: 6. The CDR3 contains 17 residues. CDR3 nucleotide sequence: TGCGCCAGCAGCTCGGGAGGGACTAGCGGGGGTCAAGAGACCCAGTACTTC. Translating it yields CASSSGGTSGGQETQYF.

This clone appeared once. The gene calls are TRBV3-1 (or the pseudogene TRBV3-2) and TRBJ2-5, with D hard to call. V dropped 4 bases and J dropped 4 bases, with 19 bases sitting between them. This CDR3 has 16 amino acids. The germline V gene encodes CDR1 LGHDT and CDR2 YNNKEL (reference sequence). The CDR3 sequence: CASSPLGGTPRETQYF. CDR3 DNA sequence: TGTGCCAGCAGCCCCCTCGGCGGCACCCCTCGAGAGACCCAGTACTTC.

V and J are TRBV10-2 and TRBJ2-7, with 8 bases identical to TRBD2. The CDR3 is 14 amino acids. V shed 2 bases and J 2 bases; nucleotides not matched to a gene: 2. Germline CDR1 reads WSHSY; CDR2 reads SAAADI. The chain's CDR3 is CASSEGTSPYEQYF. Here the CDR3 DNA reads TGCGCCAGCAGTGAGGGGACTAGTCCCTACGAGCAGTACTTC.

The genes are TRBV20-1 and TRBJ2-1; D unresolved. Per the germline V gene, CDR1 is DFQATT and CDR2 is SNEGSKA (reference sequence). The CDR3 is 10 residues long. V was trimmed by 4 bases and J by 8 bases, leaving 6 bases between them. The CDR3 nucleotides read TGCAGTGCTATCCAGGATGAGCAGTTCTTC. Translating gives CSAIQDEQFF.

The chain uses TRBV18 and TRBJ1-2, with 8 bases lining up with TRBD1. Germline CDR1 reads KGHSH; CDR2 reads LQKENI. V trimming: 3 bases; J trimming: 2 bases; junction bases outside the gene matches: 2. The CDR3 contains 14 residues. The CDR3 spells CASSPGTGNYGYTF. The CDR3 DNA follows: TGTGCCAGCTCACCTGGGACAGGCAACTATGGCTACACCTTC.

This clone has only a few counts. In DNA form, the CDR3 reads TGTGCCACGCAGTGGACTAGCGGGAGGCAAGAGACCCAGTACTTC. Residues: CATQWTSGRQETQYF. This chain links TRBV10-3 with TRBJ2-5; 14 nucleotides match TRBD2. The CDR3 consists of 15 residues. V shed 10 bases and J 2 bases; nucleotides not matched to a gene: 6. Germline CDR1 reads ENHRY; CDR2 reads SYGVKD.